The 29 T cell receptor beta chains below come from one sample, sequenced in a study of CXCR3-negative and CXCR3-positive naive CD8 T cells. Which antigens these TCRs recognize remains unknown. Overall study findings and caveats: TRB CDR3s were more hydrophobic in CXCR3-positive than in CXCR3-negative naive cells.

The method, 5' RACE with UMI labels, was used to prepare the TRB cDNA libraries. TCRdb re-called the 5' RACE reads and gives one entry per CDR3 protein, without DNA. The table for this sample gives 60,000 to 70,000 distinct CDR3 sequences. The sample taken for sequencing was naive CXCR3+ CD8+ T cells from blood. The subset denotes: CD45RO-CCR7+CD27+CD95- naive CD8+ T cells expressing CXCR3 (TNR3+). The receptors come from a human donor in good health. Some clones in this sample may be carry-over from other donors' samples.

J is TRBJ2-5 and V is TRBV28; no DNA is available, so the TRBD1 call from TCRdb remains unchecked. Germline-derived CDR1 and CDR2 are MDHEN and SYDVKM. CDR3 length equals 15 residues. This CDR3 is CASSPGQGFQETQYF.

The chain uses TRBV20-1 and TRBJ1-4. The CDR3 extends over 14 amino acids. Germline V gene data show CDR1 as DFQATT and CDR2 as SNEGSKA (reference sequence). CDR3 in amino acids: CSARSGTANEKLFF.

The chain has TRBV6-4 and TRBJ2-7; the TCRdb call, TRBD1, lacks DNA for checking. CDR1 and CDR2 (germline): MRHNA, SNTAGT. The CDR3 totals 15 residues. The CDR3: CATSNPGQRSHEQYF.

The gene calls are TRBV12-3 or TRBV12-4 and TRBJ1-3; TCRdb designates TRBD1, a call that cannot be tested without DNA. The CDR3 is made up of 15 amino acids. This CDR3 reads CASSLGGGAGNTIYF.

The chain combines TRBV7-3 with TRBJ2-1; TCRdb reports TRBD2, a call that lacks DNA to check it against. CDR3 length equals 14 residues. Germline lookup yields CDR1 SGHTA and CDR2 FQGTGA. The CDR3 protein is CASSSRGGHNEQFF. Looking up the rest from reference TRBV7-3 and TRBJ2-1 gives the full variable domain: GAGVSQTPSNKVTEKGKYVELRCDPISGHTALYWYRQSLGQGPEFLIYFQGTGAADDSGLPNDRFFAVRPEGSVSTLKIQRTERGDSAVYLCASSSRGGHNEQFFGPGTRLTVL.

This chain uses TRBV12-5 with TRBJ2-7. The CDR3 extends over 13 amino acids. CDR1 is LGHNT and CDR2 is FRNRAP in the germline V gene. The CDR3 sequence is CASGLGLYHEQYF.

The V gene is TRBV12-3 or TRBV12-4, the J gene TRBJ2-2; TCRdb lists TRBD1, though no DNA is available to test this call. There are 16 residues in the CDR3. This CDR3 is CASSLRGDMNTGELFF.

The chain combines TRBV7-2 with TRBJ1-5. The CDR3 runs 14 residues. Germline lookup yields CDR1 SGHTA and CDR2 FQGNSA. The CDR3 region is CASSLAGLHQPQHF.

The J gene is TRBJ2-7, the V gene TRBV6-2 or TRBV6-3; the D gene TCRdb calls, TRBD1, cannot be checked with no DNA. Germline CDR1 is MNHEY and CDR2 is SVGEGT. The CDR3 is 18 residues long. The CDR3 loop is CDSSYVEPIPGSSYEQYF.

This chain joins TRBV7-3 and TRBJ2-5; the D call from TCRdb, TRBD2, cannot be confirmed without DNA. Germline-derived CDR1 and CDR2 are SGHTA and FQGTGA. The CDR3 sequence is 15 residues long. This CDR3 is CASSQGLAGAETQYF. The entire variable domain, with the rest obtained from reference TRBV7-3 and TRBJ2-5, is as follows: GAGVSQTPSNKVTEKGKYVELRCDPISGHTALYWYRQSLGQGPEFLIYFQGTGAADDSGLPNDRFFAVRPEGSVSTLKIQRTERGDSAVYLCASSQGLAGAETQYFGPGTRLLVL.

J is TRBJ2-5 and V is TRBV14; TCRdb gives TRBD1 as the D gene, but with no DNA this cannot be confirmed. The CDR3 length is 14 residues. CDR1 SGHDN and CDR2 FVKESK come from the germline V gene. The CDR3 is CASSGGQRTPPQYF. Looking up the rest from reference TRBV14 and TRBJ2-5 gives the full variable domain: EAGVTQFPSHSVIEKGQTVTLRCDPISGHDNLYWYRRVMGKEIKFLLHFVKESKQDESGMPNNRFLAERTGGTYSTLKVQPAELEDSGVYFCASSGGQRTPPQYFGPGTRLLVL.

The V call is TRBV7-2, the J call TRBJ2-3; TCRdb's D call of TRBD2 is untestable without DNA. CDR3 length: 16 residues. Germline lookup yields CDR1 SGHTA and CDR2 FQGNSA. The CDR3 reads CASSLIRAGERDTQYF. The whole variable domain, remainder taken from reference TRBV7-2 and TRBJ2-3, is GAGVSQSPSNKVTEKGKDVELRCDPISGHTALYWYRQSLGQGLEFLIYFQGNSAPDKSGLPSDRFSAERTGGSVSTLTIQRTQQEDSAVYLCASSLIRAGERDTQYFGPGTRLTVL.

The chain joins TRBV15 to TRBJ1-4. CDR3 length: 16 residues. CDR1 and CDR2 from the germline V gene are LNHNV and YYDKDF (reference sequence). The CDR3: CATSFTDPATNEKLFF.

The rearrangement links TRBV7-6 to TRBJ2-1; TCRdb calls TRBD2, which cannot be checked without DNA. The length of the CDR3 is 15 residues. CDR1 is SGHVS and CDR2 is FNYEAQ in the germline V gene. This CDR3 is CASSLWAGGYNEQFF. Looking up the rest from reference TRBV7-6 and TRBJ2-1 gives the full variable domain: GAGVSQSPRYKVTKRGQDVALRCDPISGHVSLYWYRQALGQGPEFLTYFNYEAQQDKSGLPNDRFSAERPEGSISTLTIQRTEQRDSAMYRCASSLWAGGYNEQFFGPGTRLTVL.

The rearrangement links TRBV5-5 to TRBJ2-5; TCRdb's D call, TRBD1, is unchecked because there is no DNA. Germline assignment: CDR1 SGHKS and CDR2 YYEKEE (reference sequence). This CDR3 is 16 amino acids long. CDR3 sequence: CASSLESRGAVGTQYF.

The rearrangement joins TRBV20-1 to TRBJ1-1. Germline lookup yields CDR1 DFQATT and CDR2 SNEGSKA (reference sequence). This CDR3 contains 13 residues. This CDR3 reads CSARGFLYTEAFF.

The chain combines TRBV12-3 or TRBV12-4 with TRBJ2-7; TCRdb returns TRBD1, unconfirmable since there is no DNA. This CDR3 spans 12 amino acids. The CDR3 region is CASSLTGEEQYF.

The chain employs TRBV28 and TRBJ2-7; lacking DNA, the TRBD2 call made by TCRdb goes unchecked. CDR3 length equals 14 residues. Germline V CDR1 and CDR2: MDHEN, SYDVKM. The CDR3 is CASRQRAPDYEQYF.

The J gene is TRBJ2-1, the V gene TRBV6-2 or TRBV6-3. This CDR3 contains 15 residues. Germline loops: CDR1 MNHEY, CDR2 SVGEGT. This CDR3 is CASSLLGSSYNEQFF.

V gene TRBV7-9 combines with J gene TRBJ1-4; TCRdb returns TRBD1, unconfirmable since there is no DNA. Germline CDR1 is SEHNR and CDR2 is FQNEAQ (reference sequence). This CDR3 is 15 amino acids long. CDR3 in amino acids: CASSLVDRGDEKLFF.

J is TRBJ2-7 and V is TRBV27; TCRdb calls TRBD1, which cannot be checked without DNA. Germline V CDR1 and CDR2: MNHEY, SMNVEV (reference sequence). The CDR3 has 12 amino acids. Here the CDR3 reads CASRTGAGEQYF.

This chain connects TRBV7-9 to TRBJ2-7; lacking DNA, the TRBD1 call made by TCRdb goes unchecked. The length of the CDR3 is 16 residues. CDR1 and CDR2 (germline): SEHNR, FQNEAQ (reference sequence). This CDR3 reads CASSLTGAVGTYEQYF.

This chain joins TRBV15 and TRBJ2-2; the TCRdb D gene call, TRBD1, has no DNA to confirm it. Germline V gives CDR1 LNHNV, CDR2 YYDKDF (reference sequence). CDR3 length equals 15 residues. The CDR3 sequence is CATSRTGTDTGELFF. Filled out from reference TRBV15 and TRBJ2-2, the complete variable domain reads DAMVIQNPRYQVTQFGKPVTLSCSQTLNHNVMYWYQQKSSQAPKLLFHYYDKDFNNEADTPDNFQSRRPNTSFCFLDIRSPGLGDTAMYLCATSRTGTDTGELFFGEGSRLTVL.

V is TRBV12-3 or TRBV12-4 and J is TRBJ2-5; TCRdb designates TRBD1, a call that cannot be tested without DNA. The length of the CDR3 is 11 residues. The CDR3 protein is CASSVAETQYF.

This sequence joins TRBV12-3 or TRBV12-4 and TRBJ2-5; TCRdb returns TRBD2, unconfirmable since there is no DNA. The CDR3 consists of 18 residues. CDR3 loop: CASSPGTSGGDFQETQYF.

The chain uses TRBV6-6 and TRBJ1-4; lacking DNA, the TRBD1 call made by TCRdb goes unchecked. The CDR3 spans 12 residues. Germline lookup yields CDR1 MNHNY and CDR2 SVGAGI (reference sequence). CDR3: CASSYDPEELFF.

The chain is built from TRBV28 and TRBJ2-7; TCRdb's D call, TRBD1, is unchecked because there is no DNA. The germline gives CDR1 MDHEN, CDR2 SYDVKM. The CDR3 covers 15 residues. The CDR3 here is CASSYPWDGTYEQYF.

The chain joins TRBV7-2 to TRBJ2-1. CDR1 SGHTA and CDR2 FQGNSA come from the germline V gene. This CDR3 is built from 14 residues. The CDR3 sequence: CASSFEVSYNEQFF. The variable domain in full, with the rest retrieved from reference TRBV7-2 and TRBJ2-1, is GAGVSQSPSNKVTEKGKDVELRCDPISGHTALYWYRQSLGQGLEFLIYFQGNSAPDKSGLPSDRFSAERTGGSVSTLTIQRTQQEDSAVYLCASSFEVSYNEQFFGPGTRLTVL.

The gene calls are TRBV28 and TRBJ1-5; without DNA, the TCRdb call of TRBD1 cannot be checked. Germline V gene data show CDR1 as MDHEN and CDR2 as SYDVKM. The CDR3 covers 13 residues. CDR3 sequence: CASSLQGGQPQHF.